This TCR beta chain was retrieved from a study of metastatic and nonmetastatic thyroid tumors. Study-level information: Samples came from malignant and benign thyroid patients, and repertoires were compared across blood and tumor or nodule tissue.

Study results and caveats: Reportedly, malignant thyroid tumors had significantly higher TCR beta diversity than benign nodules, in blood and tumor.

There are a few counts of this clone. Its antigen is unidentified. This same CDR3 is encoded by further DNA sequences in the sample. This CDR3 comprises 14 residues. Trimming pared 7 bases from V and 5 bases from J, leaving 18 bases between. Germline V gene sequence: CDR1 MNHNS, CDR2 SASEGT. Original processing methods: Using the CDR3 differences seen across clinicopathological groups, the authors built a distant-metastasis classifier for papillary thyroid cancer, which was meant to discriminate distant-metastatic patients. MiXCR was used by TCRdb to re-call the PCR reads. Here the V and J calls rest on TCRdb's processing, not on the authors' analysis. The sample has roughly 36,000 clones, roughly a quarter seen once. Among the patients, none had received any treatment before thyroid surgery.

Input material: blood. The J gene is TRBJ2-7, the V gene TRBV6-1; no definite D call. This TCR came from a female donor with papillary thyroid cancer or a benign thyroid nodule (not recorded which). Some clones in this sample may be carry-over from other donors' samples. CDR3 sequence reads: CASMMGGDLNEQYF. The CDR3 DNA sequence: TGTGCCAGCATGATGGGCGGTGATCTTAACGAGCAGTACTTC.